A single sample is the source of the 30 T cell receptor beta chains below, sequenced in a study of T-cell reconstitution after alpha-beta-depleted transplantation in children. Researchers prepared the TCRbeta library using unique molecular identifiers, the study reports. TCRdb reprocessed the PCR reads via MiXCR and lists one record per CDR3 protein. The sample comprises 250,000 to 400,000 distinct CDR3 sequences, 23% of which are singletons, and over 9.5% rests with the top ten. The material was PBMCs, mostly from graft donor cells, obtained 180 days after TCRalphabeta/CD19-depleted stem cell transplant. The receptors were sampled from a male patient younger than 18 who had a stem cell transplant for acute lymphoblastic leukemia, so the T cells may come from the graft donor.

The chain has TRBV5-1 and TRBJ1-2, with a weak D call TRBD1 (5 bases). CDR3 length: 13 residues. Deletions cut 3 bases from V and 4 bases from J, with 10 bases between. Per the germline V gene, CDR1 is SGHRS and CDR2 is YFSETQ. CDR3 coding DNA: TGCGCCAGCAGCTCGGGGGACCTCTATGGCTACACCTTC. It codes for CASSSGDLYGYTF. Variable domain in full (rest from reference TRBV5-1 and TRBJ1-2): KAGVTQTPRYLIKTRGQQVTLSCSPISGHRSVSWYQQTPGQGLQFLFEYFSETQRNKGNFPGRFSGRQFSNSRSEMNVSTLELGDSALYLCASSSGDLYGYTFGSGTRLTVV.

This sequence joins TRBV20-1 and TRBJ2-7, with 7 nucleotides matching TRBD1. The germline V gene encodes CDR1 DFQATT and CDR2 SNEGSKA (reference sequence). V gave up 5 bases and J gave up 4 bases; unmatched junction bases: 8. The CDR3 consists of 13 residues. CDR3 protein: CSAGLDRPYEQYF. CDR3 coding DNA: TGCAGTGCTGGATTGGACAGGCCGTACGAGCAGTACTTC.

The sample holds a few counts of this clonotype. The chain joins TRBV5-1 to TRBJ2-5; D may be TRBD2 (5 bases). With 4 bases removed from V and 0 bases from J, the gap between germline ends came to 10 bases. The CDR3 is 14 residues long. Germline CDR1 reads SGHRS; CDR2 reads YFSETQ. This CDR3 is CASSHPGNQETQYF. DNA of the CDR3: TGCGCCAGCAGCCATCCCGGGAACCAAGAGACCCAGTACTTC.

In this sample, this clonotype turned up a few times. This sequence joins TRBV7-9 and TRBJ2-1, with D perhaps matching TRBD1 or TRBD2 (6 bases each). The CDR3 covers 13 residues. V lost 5 bases and J lost 6, with 11 bases in between. The germline V gene has CDR1 SEHNR and CDR2 FQNEAQ (reference sequence). Here the CDR3 reads CASSIRGLNEQFF. In DNA form, the CDR3 reads TGTGCCAGCAGCATTCGGGGGCTCAATGAGCAGTTCTTC.

At least ten counts were recorded for this clonotype. The chain has TRBV6-4 and TRBJ2-1; TRBD2 agrees at 12 bases. Trimming removed 5 bases from V and 1 base from J; junction bases left unmatched: 24. Germline assignment: CDR1 MRHNA and CDR2 SNTAGT. The CDR3 has 23 amino acids. CDR3: CASSRFTTPFGTSGPFSYNEQFF. The CDR3 DNA sequence: TGTGCCAGCAGTCGGTTTACAACTCCCTTTGGGACTAGCGGGCCCTTTTCCTACAATGAGCAGTTCTTC.

This clonotype has a handful of counts. The rearrangement links TRBV20-1 to TRBJ2-7; possibly TRBD2 for D (6 bases). The CDR3 spans 15 residues. Germline-derived CDR1 and CDR2 are DFQATT and SNEGSKA (reference sequence). V shed 2 bases and J shed 1 base, with 15 bases lying between them. Written as DNA, the CDR3 is TGCAGTGCTAGATCCGGACTACCCAAATCCTACGAGCAGTACTTC. It codes for CSARSGLPKSYEQYF.

This rearrangement joins TRBV9 to TRBJ2-3; 8 bases match TRBD1. CDR3 length equals 17 residues. V dropped 3 bases and J dropped 9; count of bases not matched to a gene: 18. Germline V gene data show CDR1 as SGDLS and CDR2 as YYNGEE. For the CDR3, the DNA is TGTGCCAGCAGCGCCCGCGTCCAGACAGGGGACTTAAGGACGCAGTATTTT. Protein product: CASSARVQTGDLRTQYF.

This clonotype appeared a few times. The chain employs TRBV27 and TRBJ2-7; TRBD1 matches 9 bases. The CDR3 has 13 residues. CDR1 and CDR2 (germline): MNHEY, SMNVEV (reference sequence). V gave up 6 bases and J gave up 5 bases; unmatched junction bases: 5. In DNA, the CDR3 is TGTGCCAGCAGAGGGACAGGGTCCCACGAGCAGTACTTC. Encoded protein: CASRGTGSHEQYF.

The chain employs TRBV10-3 and TRBJ1-1; 10 nucleotides line up with TRBD1. CDR1 and CDR2 from the germline V gene are ENHRY and SYGVKD. The CDR3 sequence is 15 residues long. V shed 4 bases, J shed 2 bases, and the junction held 4 bases outside the gene matches. In DNA form, the CDR3 reads TGTGCCATCAGTGCTTTGACAGGGGGCAACACTGAAGCTTTCTTT. This gives the protein CAISALTGGNTEAFF.

This clonotype was found a few times. This chain uses TRBV27 with TRBJ2-1; D might be TRBD2 (6 bases). V gave up 6 bases and J gave up 10 bases, with 16 bases separating them. Germline V lookup: CDR1 MNHEY, CDR2 SMNVEV (reference sequence). The CDR3 runs to 13 residues. CDR3 bases: TGTGCCAGCAGAGTGGGAGGTCCGGGGGAGCAGTTCTTC. Protein sequence: CASRVGGPGEQFF.

This sequence joins TRBV5-1 and TRBJ2-1, with D unresolved. Trimming stripped 0 bases from V and 0 bases from J, with 7 bases between. The length of the CDR3 is 15 residues. Germline V gene data show CDR1 as SGHRS and CDR2 as YFSETQ. Written as DNA, the CDR3 is TGCGCCAGCAGCTTGGGGACCCCCTCCTACAATGAGCAGTTCTTC. This sequence encodes CASSLGTPSYNEQFF.

This clonotype was observed at least ten times. The gene calls are TRBV12-3 or TRBV12-4 and TRBJ2-7, with 7 positions matching TRBD2. CDR3 length: 13 residues. With V trimmed by 5 bases and J by 2 bases, 3 bases remained unmatched. DNA for the CDR3: TGTGCCAGCAGTCCCGGACTAGCCTACGAGCAGTACTTC. It yields the protein CASSPGLAYEQYF.

This clonotype turned up a few times. V is TRBV13 and J is TRBJ2-1; possibly TRBD1 for D (7 bases). The CDR3 loop spans 17 amino acids. V was pared by 0 bases and J by 0 bases, with 12 bases between. Germline CDR1 is PRHDT and CDR2 is FYEKMQ (reference sequence). The CDR3 DNA reads as TGTGCCAGCAGCTTAGGCCAGGGGGGTGGCTCCTACAATGAGCAGTTCTTC. The encoded protein is CASSLGQGGGSYNEQFF.

The chain has TRBV29-1 and TRBJ2-7; 7 bases map to TRBD1. CDR3 length equals 13 residues. Unmatched junction bases numbered 11, after V lost 6 bases and J lost 6 bases. CDR1 is SQVTM and CDR2 is ANQGSEA in the germline V gene. CDR3 region: CSVKQGYGSEQYF. In DNA, the CDR3 is TGCAGCGTAAAACAGGGGTATGGGTCCGAGCAGTACTTC.

This CDR3 reads CATSDLSHSGESYNEQFF. CDR3 in DNA: TGTGCCACCAGTGATTTGAGCCATAGCGGGGAATCCTACAATGAGCAGTTCTTC. J is TRBJ2-1 and V is TRBV24-1; 8 nucleotides match TRBD2. CDR3 size: 18 residues. Germline CDR1 reads KGHDR; CDR2 reads SFDVKD. The V gene end was trimmed by 0 bases and the J gene end by 1 base; junction bases not matched to a gene: 7.

The chain is built from TRBV6-5 and TRBJ2-7; D is perhaps TRBD2 (5 bases). CDR3 length: 15 amino acids. Per germline, CDR1 MNHEY and CDR2 SVGAGI. V was shortened by 0 bases and J by 0 bases, with 9 bases between the two germline ends. CDR3 sequence: CASSYSTGSSYEQYF. DNA of the CDR3: TGTGCCAGCAGTTACTCGACGGGGAGCTCCTACGAGCAGTACTTC.

The chain links TRBV7-3 to TRBJ2-1; 9 positions match TRBD2. The CDR3 totals 15 residues. With V trimmed by 5 bases and J by 6 bases, 8 bases remained unmatched. Germline CDR1 is SGHTA and CDR2 is FQGTGA. The CDR3 nucleotides are TGTGCCAGCAGCATACTAGCGGGTGGGGGCAATGAGCAGTTCTTC. Translated, it gives CASSILAGGGNEQFF.

The chain employs TRBV3-1 and TRBJ2-5, with TRBD2 matching 8 bases. CDR3 length: 15 amino acids. V was pared by 3 bases and J by 2 bases, with 5 bases of the junction left unmatched. Per the germline V gene, CDR1 is LGHDT and CDR2 is YNNKEL (reference sequence). This CDR3 is CASSQAGGRQETQYF. The DNA for the CDR3 is TGTGCCAGCAGCCAGGCGGGAGGAAGACAAGAGACCCAGTACTTC.

This clonotype turned up a few times. The chain employs TRBV7-3 and TRBJ2-7; 9 bases map to TRBD1. Germline CDR1 reads SGHTA; CDR2 reads FQGTGA. J lost 8 bases, V lost 6 bases, and 5 bases had no gene match. This CDR3 contains 12 residues. CDR3 region: CASRRDRVKQYF. As DNA, the CDR3 is TGTGCCAGCAGACGGGACAGGGTAAAGCAGTACTTC.

This clonotype was seen a handful of times. The chain couples TRBV6-4 to TRBJ2-3, with a possible D match to TRBD2 (5 bases). Trimming took off 4 bases at V and 3 bases at J, with 11 bases between the two ends. The CDR3 consists of 14 residues. The germline V gene has CDR1 MRHNA and CDR2 SNTAGT. In nucleotides, the CDR3 is TGTGCCAGCAGTGCGACTATCGGGACAGATACGCAGTATTTT. This codes for CASSATIGTDTQYF.

V usage is TRBV11-2 and J usage is TRBJ2-1, with 14 bases fitting TRBD2. The V segment lost 0 bases and the J segment 0 bases; nucleotides outside the gene matches: 4. CDR1 SGHAT and CDR2 FQNNGV come from the germline V gene. CDR3 length: 19 amino acids. The CDR3 spells CASSLDWGTSGSSYNEQFF. The DNA for the CDR3 is TGTGCCAGCAGCTTAGATTGGGGGACTAGCGGGAGCTCCTACAATGAGCAGTTCTTC.

The rearrangement joins TRBV20-1 to TRBJ2-2; TRBD2 aligns across 7 bases. Losses at the gene ends were 5 bases for V and 0 bases for J; bases not matched to a gene: 12. Germline lookup yields CDR1 DFQATT and CDR2 SNEGSKA (reference sequence). CDR3 length equals 17 residues. This chain's CDR3 is CSASGFDSGSNTGELFF. The CDR3, as DNA: TGCAGTGCTTCGGGATTCGATAGCGGGTCGAACACCGGGGAGCTGTTTTTT.

This clonotype came up a few times. V is TRBV7-2 and J is TRBJ1-4; possibly TRBD1 for D (5 bases). The V gene's germline CDR1 is SGHTA and CDR2 FQGNSA. Between the trimmed V and J ends, which lost 3 bases and 8 bases, there was a span of 16 bases. The CDR3 has 15 residues. The CDR3 DNA reads as TGTGCCAGCAGCTTTCCCGACAGCCCGCGCGAAAAACTGTTTTTT. Protein product: CASSFPDSPREKLFF.

A few counts support this clonotype. The rearrangement uses TRBV9 and TRBJ1-2, with D unclear. The CDR3 spans 16 residues. Germline V lookup: CDR1 SGDLS, CDR2 YYNGEE. V shed 1 base and J shed 1 base, with 14 bases lying between them. CDR3 residues: CASSVRLPVINYGYTF. In DNA form, the CDR3 reads TGTGCCAGCAGCGTAAGGTTACCGGTGATTAACTATGGCTACACCTTC.

This clonotype was seen a few times. The chain links TRBV6-1 to TRBJ1-2; 7 nucleotides align to TRBD1. There are 15 residues in the CDR3. With 6 bases clipped from V and 1 base from J, the junction kept 8 bases outside the gene matches. Germline V lookup: CDR1 MNHNS, CDR2 SASEGT. The DNA of the CDR3 is TGTGCCAGCAGCACCGCCAGGGGGAGTAACTATGGCTACACCTTC. Translating gives CASSTARGSNYGYTF.

There are many counts of this clonotype. A junction boundary mismatches the germline segment, possibly from a read error. This chain connects TRBV12-3 or TRBV12-4 to TRBJ1-3; the D is unclear. The CDR3 is 11 amino acids. The CDR3 reads CASSFGNTIYF. The CDR3 coding sequence is TGCGCCAGCAGCTTTGGAAACACCATATATTTT.

The V gene is TRBV11-2, the J gene TRBJ2-3; 8 nucleotides match TRBD2. The length of the CDR3 is 17 residues. CDR1 is SGHAT, CDR2 FQNNGV, per germline. Trimming took 0 bases from V and 10 from J; bases not matched to a gene: 15. The DNA of the CDR3 is TGTGCCAGCAGCTTAGATTTATCCAGCGGGGGAAAGTCCCCGCAGTATTTT. This gives the protein CASSLDLSSGGKSPQYF.

The chain combines TRBV3-1 with TRBJ1-5; TRBD1 is a possible D gene (5 bases). V shed 1 base and J shed 15 bases, with 10 bases lying between them. The CDR3 sequence is 11 residues long. The V gene's germline CDR1 is LGHDT and CDR2 YNNKEL (reference sequence). Here the CDR3 DNA reads TGTGCCAGCAGCCAAGGGGGCCGGGTGCATTTT. It translates to CASSQGGRVHF.

V and J are TRBV29-1 and TRBJ2-1, with 11 bases identical to TRBD1. The CDR3 is 15 amino acids. V lost 7 bases to trimming and J lost 4 bases; unmatched junction nucleotides: 9. Germline values: CDR1 SQVTM, CDR2 ANQGSEA. The CDR3 DNA is TGCAGCGCCTGGACAGGGGGCGCGTCTTACAATGAGCAGTTCTTC. Amino acid sequence: CSAWTGGASYNEQFF.

This clonotype was detected a few times. The rearrangement links TRBV18 to TRBJ1-5; a weak D match, TRBD1 (6 bases). The germline V gene has CDR1 KGHSH and CDR2 LQKENI. Trimming removed 8 bases from V and 4 bases from J, with 12 bases in between. This CDR3 spans 13 amino acids. The CDR3 region is CASLTGNNQPQHF. CDR3 DNA sequence: TGTGCCAGCCTTACAGGGAATAATCAGCCCCAGCATTTT.